This T cell receptor (beta chain) was found in a study of long-term antiretroviral therapy in people with HIV. As regards this clone: Its antigen is still unknown.

Study outcomes and limitations: When set beside controls, HIV repertoires had CDR3 length ranges that were narrower. Sampling of blood ran from the mid-2000s to the late 2010s, and older ART regimens were possibly in use.

The immunoSEQ assay was v3.0, run at survey level. Repertoires were generated with immunoSEQ multiplex PCR, while TCRdb's copy carries only in-frame clones and drops some. This table holds about 41,000 clones, approximately 94% found once. The source of this sequence is a man aged 30-40 years with HIV. Sequencing used unsorted PBMCs, obtained 9 to 9.5 years after starting antiretroviral therapy.

CDR3 bases: TGTGCCAGCAGAGGGGGGAATTCTCAAGAGACCCAGTACTTC. Translation gives CASRGGNSQETQYF. The chain carries TRBV25-1 and TRBJ2-5, with D possibly being TRBD1 or TRBD2 (6 bases each). V lost 6 bases and J lost 2, with 13 bases in between. Germline CDR1 is MGHDK and CDR2 is SYGVNS. The CDR3 extends over 14 amino acids.